A selection of T cell receptor beta chains follows, all from one sample in a study of blood T cell repertoires in COVID-19. Sequenced by immunoSEQ multiplex PCR; TCRdb stores in-frame clones only, minus some. The table lists approximately 200,000 clones, roughly three quarters of them singletons. The specimen was peripheral blood. All receptors derive from an elderly woman with COVID-19, enrolled during active disease. CDR3s include the opening cysteine and the closing phenylalanine or tryptophan. The D gene is left open where the match is weak. Clone size, where shown, is once, few, many, or a class for clones that have expanded.

V gene: TRBV7-8; J gene: TRBJ1-5; D gene: NA; clone size: NA; CDR3 protein: CASSRGSSNQPQHF; CDR3 DNA: TGTGCCAGCAGCCGGGGCTCTTCGAATCAGCCCCAGCATTTT
V gene: TRBV20-1; J gene: TRBJ2-2; D gene: NA; clone size: NA; CDR3 protein: CSASRGANTGELFF; CDR3 DNA: TGCAGTGCTAGTCGCGGAGCGAACACCGGGGAGCTGTTTTTT
V gene: TRBV24-1; J gene: TRBJ2-5; D gene: NA; clone size: NA; CDR3 protein: CATSDSLGPQETQYF; CDR3 DNA: TGTGCCACCAGTGATTCCCTAGGTCCCCAAGAGACCCAGTACTTC
V gene: TRBV27; J gene: TRBJ2-7; D gene: NA; clone size: NA; CDR3 protein: CASSSSPSSYEQYF; CDR3 DNA: TGTGCCAGCAGTTCAAGCCCGAGCTCCTACGAGCAGTACTTC
V gene: TRBV7-6; J gene: TRBJ2-7; D gene: NA; clone size: NA; CDR3 protein: CASSLGGASSYEQYF; CDR3 DNA: TGTGCCAGCAGCTTGGGTGGAGCCAGCTCCTACGAGCAGTACTTC
V gene: TRBV21-1; J gene: TRBJ2-7; D gene: NA; clone size: NA; CDR3 protein: CASSTQRAGGQHEQYF; CDR3 DNA: TGTGCCAGCAGCACCCAACGAGCGGGAGGGCAGCACGAGCAGTACTTC
V gene: TRBV7-9; J gene: TRBJ1-4; D gene: TRBD1; clone size: once; CDR3 protein: CASSEGQGEEKLFF; CDR3 DNA: TGTGCCAGCAGCGAGGGACAGGGAGAAGAAAAACTGTTTTTT
V gene: TRBV5-4; J gene: TRBJ1-1; D gene: NA; clone size: NA; CDR3 protein: CASSLELKNTEAFF; CDR3 DNA: TGTGCCAGCAGCTTGGAACTGAAGAACACTGAAGCTTTCTTT
V gene: TRBV13; J gene: TRBJ2-5; D gene: TRBD2; clone size: once; CDR3 protein: CASSLRLAGGAETQYF; CDR3 DNA: TGTGCCAGCAGCTTACGACTAGCGGGGGGGGCCGAGACCCAGTACTTC
V gene: TRBV10-3; J gene: TRBJ2-7; D gene: NA; clone size: NA; CDR3 protein: CAISLRDFLGYSGSEQYF; CDR3 DNA: TGTGCCATCAGCCTCCGGGACTTCCTAGGGTACTCGGGATCCGAGCAGTACTTC
V gene: TRBV18; J gene: TRBJ1-3; D gene: NA; clone size: NA; CDR3 protein: CASYLSRDSGNTIYF; CDR3 DNA: TGTGCCAGCTACCTATCCAGGGACTCTGGAAACACCATATATTTT
V gene: TRBV6-2/TRBV6-3; J gene: TRBJ2-1; D gene: TRBD2; clone size: NA; CDR3 protein: CASSYSGTTQFF; CDR3 DNA: TGTGCCAGCAGTTACTCCGGGACTACCCAATTCTTC
V gene: TRBV7-9; J gene: TRBJ2-5; D gene: TRBD2; clone size: few; CDR3 protein: CASSPRLAGGHGETQYF; CDR3 DNA: TGTGCCAGCAGCCCCCGACTAGCGGGGGGGCATGGGGAGACCCAGTACTTC
V gene: TRBV27; J gene: TRBJ2-3; D gene: TRBD2; clone size: once; CDR3 protein: CASSPRTSGKRDTQYF; CDR3 DNA: TGTGCCAGCAGTCCAAGGACTAGCGGGAAACGAGATACGCAGTATTTT
V gene: TRBV5-6; J gene: TRBJ1-2; D gene: NA; clone size: few; CDR3 protein: CASSFTRYGYTF; CDR3 DNA: TGTGCCAGCAGCTTTACCAGATATGGCTACACCTTC
V gene: TRBV4-1; J gene: TRBJ2-1; D gene: NA; clone size: NA; CDR3 protein: CASSQEGGPWGEQFF; CDR3 DNA: TGCGCCAGCAGCCAAGAGGGGGGGCCATGGGGTGAGCAGTTCTTC
V gene: TRBV18; J gene: TRBJ1-3; D gene: NA; clone size: NA; CDR3 protein: CASSPRQYSGNTIYF; CDR3 DNA: TGTGCCAGCTCACCCCGACAGTACTCTGGAAACACCATATATTTT
V gene: TRBV5-1; J gene: TRBJ2-3; D gene: TRBD1; clone size: NA; CDR3 protein: CASSGDRDGTDTQYF; CDR3 DNA: TGCGCCAGCAGCGGTGACAGGGACGGGACAGATACGCAGTATTTT
V gene: TRBV10-3; J gene: TRBJ1-2; D gene: NA; clone size: NA; CDR3 protein: CAISEFGDRRRGLYGYTF; CDR3 DNA: TGTGCCATCAGTGAATTTGGTGACAGACGCCGGGGACTCTATGGCTACACCTTC
V gene: TRBV29-1; J gene: TRBJ2-5; D gene: NA; clone size: NA; CDR3 protein: CSVTPQGETQYF; CDR3 DNA: TGCAGCGTTACTCCCCAGGGAGAGACCCAGTACTTC
V gene: TRBV6-2/TRBV6-3; J gene: TRBJ2-2; D gene: TRBD2; clone size: NA; CDR3 protein: CASSLLAGETGELFF; CDR3 DNA: TGTGCCAGCAGCTTATTAGCGGGAGAAACCGGGGAGCTGTTTTTT
V gene: TRBV15; J gene: TRBJ2-1; D gene: NA; clone size: NA; CDR3 protein: CATSLGTSRNEQFF; CDR3 DNA: TGTGCCACCAGCCTTGGAACCTCGCGGAATGAGCAGTTCTTC
V gene: TRBV7-9; J gene: TRBJ1-6; D gene: NA; clone size: NA; CDR3 protein: CASSLGRGAPSPLHF; CDR3 DNA: TGTGCCAGCAGCTTAGGCCGGGGAGCGCCGTCACCCCTCCACTTT
V gene: TRBV29-1; J gene: TRBJ1-1; D gene: NA; clone size: NA; CDR3 protein: CSVWGGGAAYGEAFF; CDR3 DNA: TGCAGCGTTTGGGGAGGGGGGGCCGCCTACGGTGAAGCTTTCTTT
V gene: TRBV18; J gene: TRBJ1-1; D gene: NA; clone size: NA; CDR3 protein: CASGLTNTEAFF; CDR3 DNA: TGTGCCAGCGGACTGACGAACACTGAAGCTTTCTTT
V gene: TRBV5-1; J gene: TRBJ1-1; D gene: TRBD1; clone size: NA; CDR3 protein: CASREGTGNTEAFF; CDR3 DNA: TGCGCCAGCAGGGAGGGGACAGGGAACACTGAAGCTTTCTTT
V gene: TRBV6-5; J gene: TRBJ2-5; D gene: TRBD1; clone size: NA; CDR3 protein: CASTYYRGHQETQYF; CDR3 DNA: TGTGCCAGCACCTATTACAGGGGCCACCAAGAGACCCAGTACTTC
V gene: TRBV19; J gene: TRBJ1-5; D gene: NA; clone size: few; CDR3 protein: CASSMSRVLGNQPQHF; CDR3 DNA: TGTGCCAGTAGTATGTCCAGGGTCTTGGGCAATCAGCCCCAGCATTTT
V gene: TRBV10-3; J gene: TRBJ1-5; D gene: NA; clone size: NA; CDR3 protein: CAISETDSNQPQHF; CDR3 DNA: TGTGCCATCAGTGAGACGGACTCCAATCAGCCCCAGCATTTT
V gene: TRBV4-1; J gene: TRBJ1-6; D gene: NA; clone size: NA; CDR3 protein: CASSRWQVNSPLHF; CDR3 DNA: TGCGCCAGCAGCCGGTGGCAGGTGAATTCACCCCTCCACTTT
V gene: TRBV7-7; J gene: TRBJ1-1; D gene: TRBD1; clone size: NA; CDR3 protein: CASSTRTGVGTEAFF; CDR3 DNA: TGTGCCAGCAGCACCCGTACAGGGGTGGGCACTGAAGCTTTCTTT
V gene: TRBV11-3; J gene: TRBJ2-7; D gene: NA; clone size: NA; CDR3 protein: CASSLDSGKVAYEQYF; CDR3 DNA: TGTGCCAGCAGCTTAGATTCAGGGAAGGTGGCCTACGAGCAGTACTTC
V gene: TRBV7-9; J gene: TRBJ2-6; D gene: TRBD2; clone size: NA; CDR3 protein: CASSSPSGGGNVLTF; CDR3 DNA: TGTGCCAGCAGCTCCCCTAGCGGGGGAGGCAACGTCCTGACTTTC
V gene: TRBV7-2; J gene: TRBJ1-2; D gene: NA; clone size: NA; CDR3 protein: CASSPQLLGNYGYTF; CDR3 DNA: TGTGCCAGCAGCCCCCAGCTACTAGGAAACTATGGCTACACCTTC
V gene: TRBV5-4; J gene: TRBJ1-2; D gene: TRBD1; clone size: NA; CDR3 protein: CASSVGQGARGYTF; CDR3 DNA: TGTGCCAGCAGCGTAGGACAGGGGGCAAGAGGCTACACCTTC
V gene: TRBV28; J gene: TRBJ1-3; D gene: TRBD1; clone size: NA; CDR3 protein: CASSPSNRDRDGNTIYF; CDR3 DNA: TGTGCCAGCAGTCCGTCCAACCGGGACAGGGACGGAAACACCATATATTTT
V gene: TRBV6-5; J gene: TRBJ2-1; D gene: TRBD2; clone size: NA; CDR3 protein: CASSYTSGGYNEQFF; CDR3 DNA: TGTGCCAGCAGTTACACTAGCGGGGGCTACAATGAGCAGTTCTTC
V gene: TRBV27; J gene: TRBJ1-5; D gene: TRBD1; clone size: NA; CDR3 protein: CASRQGTGLNQPQHF; CDR3 DNA: TGTGCCAGCAGACAAGGGACAGGGTTAAATCAGCCCCAGCATTTT
V gene: TRBV6-1; J gene: TRBJ1-5; D gene: NA; clone size: NA; CDR3 protein: CASSETVAAQPQHF; CDR3 DNA: TGTGCCAGCAGTGAAACGGTCGCCGCTCAGCCCCAGCATTTT
V gene: TRBV19; J gene: TRBJ1-1; D gene: NA; clone size: few; CDR3 protein: CASSTNMNTEAFF; CDR3 DNA: TGTGCCAGTAGTACCAACATGAACACTGAAGCTTTCTTT
V gene: TRBV3-1/TRBV3-2; J gene: TRBJ2-2; D gene: NA; clone size: NA; CDR3 protein: CASSQGMGERELFF; CDR3 DNA: TGTGCCAGCAGCCAAGGAATGGGAGAAAGGGAGCTGTTTTTT
V gene: TRBV29-1; J gene: TRBJ1-1; D gene: TRBD1; clone size: NA; CDR3 protein: CSVEGQGTTEAFF; CDR3 DNA: TGCAGCGTTGAAGGACAGGGGACCACTGAAGCTTTCTTT
V gene: TRBV5-4; J gene: TRBJ2-3; D gene: NA; clone size: NA; CDR3 protein: CASSLGQAVAGGQYF; CDR3 DNA: TGTGCCAGCAGCTTGGGACAGGCGGTCGCGGGTGGGCAGTATTTT
V gene: TRBV9; J gene: TRBJ1-1; D gene: NA; clone size: NA; CDR3 protein: CASSVQGFNTEAFF; CDR3 DNA: TGTGCCAGCAGCGTACAGGGATTTAACACTGAAGCTTTCTTT
V gene: TRBV19; J gene: TRBJ1-6; D gene: NA; clone size: NA; CDR3 protein: CASSIRFSAYNSPLHF; CDR3 DNA: TGTGCCAGTAGTATCAGGTTTAGCGCCTATAATTCACCCCTCCACTTT
V gene: TRBV6-1; J gene: TRBJ1-2; D gene: TRBD1; clone size: many; CDR3 protein: CASSEAPTGGLYGYTF; CDR3 DNA: TGTGCCAGCAGTGAAGCCCCGACAGGGGGACTTTATGGCTACACCTTC
V gene: TRBV15; J gene: TRBJ1-6; D gene: NA; clone size: many; CDR3 protein: CATSSLQGRANSPLHF; CDR3 DNA: TGTGCCACCAGCAGCCTACAGGGTCGGGCGAATTCACCCCTCCACTTT
V gene: TRBV27; J gene: TRBJ2-7; D gene: NA; clone size: NA; CDR3 protein: CASSLFGGSSYEQYF; CDR3 DNA: TGTGCCAGCAGTTTATTTGGTGGGAGCTCCTACGAGCAGTACTTC
V gene: TRBV3-1/TRBV3-2; J gene: TRBJ1-1; D gene: NA; clone size: few; CDR3 protein: CASSPADRNTEAFF; CDR3 DNA: TGTGCCAGCAGCCCCGCGGACAGAAACACTGAAGCTTTCTTT
V gene: TRBV19; J gene: TRBJ2-2; D gene: NA; clone size: NA; CDR3 protein: CASRRSWNTGELFF; CDR3 DNA: TGTGCCAGTCGTCGCAGTTGGAACACCGGGGAGCTGTTTTTT
V gene: TRBV18; J gene: TRBJ1-4; D gene: NA; clone size: NA; CDR3 protein: CASSPTPLRAGNEKLFF; CDR3 DNA: TGTGCCAGCTCACCAACCCCACTCCGTGCGGGTAATGAAAAACTGTTTTTT